The clone carrying this T cell receptor beta chain occurred a few times. The data derive from a study of human T cells and chemical hapten exposure. The sample's time point: patch test 2, 6 weeks after DPC sensitization. The treatment is: therapeutic diphenylcyclopropenone sensitization with weekly scalp DPC. Alopecia patients between 18 and 70 years old and suitable for DPC were used as donors. Germline-derived CDR1 and CDR2 are SGHTA and FQGTGA. This CDR3 is built from 16 residues. The germline V and J ends were trimmed by 0 bases and 4 bases, with 13 bases remaining between them. TCRdb re-analysed the RACE reads in MiXCR, keeping a single row per CDR3 protein. The sample lists about 80,000 distinct CDR3 sequences; around 10% were seen once.

The V and J genes are TRBV7-3 and TRBJ1-5; D remains unclear. Sample: whole blood, taken in connection with sensitization to the hapten diphenylcyclopropenone (DPC). This sequence was found in a young man with alopecia areata. Some clones in this sample may be carry-over from other donors' samples. The CDR3 DNA follows: TGTGCCAGCAGCTTAACGTATAGGGCAGAAAATCAGCCCCAGCATTTT. Amino acids: CASSLTYRAENQPQHF.